Listed below are T cell receptor beta chains from one sample, sequenced in a study of cytomegalovirus exposure and HLA in healthy donors. TCRdb keeps only in-frame clones here, not all; method: immunoSEQ multiplex PCR. The sample contains 140,000 to 150,000 clones, roughly 76% of which appear only once. Input material: PBMCs. Source of these receptors: a woman aged 25-40 years in good health and CMV-seronegative. CDR3s include the opening cysteine and the closing phenylalanine or tryptophan. Each record gives: D gene, V gene, clone size, J gene, CDR3 DNA, CDR3 protein. A D gene is named only where the DNA matches it firmly. Some rows have no size entry. The others give once, few or many, or a class for an expanded clone.

TRBD1	TRBV19	once	TRBJ1-1	TGTGCCAGTAGTATATCGGGGACAGGCCTCTCGGTGGGCGGGAACACTGAAGCTTTCTTT	CASSISGTGLSVGGNTEAFF
TRBD2	TRBV5-1	few	TRBJ2-1	TGCGCCAGCAGCTTGGATCTAGCGGGGGGCGATGAGCAGTTCTTC	CASSLDLAGGDEQFF
TRBD2	TRBV7-3	.	TRBJ2-1	TGTGCCAGCAGCTTACTAGCGGGGGATGACGCTGAGCAGTTCTTC	CASSLLAGDDAEQFF
TRBD1	TRBV15	.	TRBJ1-2	TGTGCCACCAGCAGAGATCGTGGTAGGGGGCTTGGATATGGCTACACCTTC	CATSRDRGRGLGYGYTF
TRBD1	TRBV10-3	few	TRBJ1-4	TGTGCCACTCGAGACAGGGCAACTAATGAAAAACTGTTTTTT	CATRDRATNEKLFF
.	TRBV4-1	.	TRBJ2-7	TGCGCCAGCAGCCATTACCACGTCGGGGTTTTCCCCCCAGCCCTCGAGCAGTACTTC	CASSHYHVGVFPPALEQYF
.	TRBV6-6	.	TRBJ2-1	TGTGCCAGCAGTTACCGGGACACTTACAATGAGCAGTTCTTC	CASSYRDTYNEQFF
TRBD2	TRBV6-4	.	TRBJ2-2	TGTGCCAGCAGTGTCCTAGCGGGAGGATCCGGGGAGCTGTTTTTT	CASSVLAGGSGELFF
TRBD2	TRBV30	.	TRBJ2-3	TGTGCCTGGAGTGTACTAGCGGGAGCACATCCAGGGGGGGGTACGCAGTATTTT	CAWSVLAGAHPGGGTQYF
TRBD2	TRBV18	.	TRBJ2-7	TGTGCCAGCTCGGGACTAGCGGGGACCTACGAGCAGTACTTC	CASSGLAGTYEQYF
.	TRBV5-4	few	TRBJ2-1	TGTGCCAGCAGCTATGGGGAGACCAGCTCCTACAATGAGCAGTTCTTC	CASSYGETSSYNEQFF
TRBD1	TRBV5-1	.	TRBJ1-1	TGCGCCAGCAGTGAAAGGACAGGGGGAGACACTGAAGCTTTCTTT	CASSERTGGDTEAFF
TRBD1	TRBV6-6	.	TRBJ2-7	TGTGCCAGCGGCAGACAGGGTACCCCCTACGAGCAGTACTTC	CASGRQGTPYEQYF
TRBD1	TRBV2	.	TRBJ1-6	TGTGCCAGCCGGACAGGGTCTTCACCCCTCCACTTT	CASRTGSSPLHF
TRBD2	TRBV9	.	TRBJ2-7	TGTGCCAGCAGCGTGACTAGCGGACTGAGGGAGCAGTACTTC	CASSVTSGLREQYF
.	TRBV7-3	once	TRBJ2-7	TGTGCCAGCAGTTCTGCGGGGTCTCTAAAGGTGCAGTACTTC	CASSSAGSLKVQYF
.	TRBV2	.	TRBJ1-1	TGTGCCAGCAGCGAATGGGCAGGGGCGACAACCACTGAAGCTTTCTTT	CASSEWAGATTTEAFF
.	TRBV4-1	.	TRBJ1-4	TGCGCCAGCAGCCAAGACAGTAAACTGTTTTTT	CASSQDSKLFF
.	TRBV5-1	.	TRBJ1-1	TGCGCCAGCAGCCCCATACCGGGACAGAACACTGAAGCTTTCTTT	CASSPIPGQNTEAFF
.	TRBV11-1	.	TRBJ1-2	TGTGCCAGCAGCTTAGGCCCGGGATTC	CASSLGPGF
TRBD2	TRBV6-1	.	TRBJ2-7	TGTGCCAGCAGTGAAAGGGGCTTTGAGCGGGACTTTACTTACGAGCAGTACTTC	CASSERGFERDFTYEQYF
TRBD1	TRBV28	.	TRBJ2-5	TGTGCCAGCAGTTTTCCCTTCGGACAGGGGAGAGAGACCCAGTACTTC	CASSFPFGQGRETQYF
TRBD1	TRBV19	.	TRBJ2-7	TGTGCCAGTAGTATAGTCGCCGGACAGGCTCCCTACGAGCAGTACTTC	CASSIVAGQAPYEQYF
.	TRBV7-2	.	TRBJ1-3	TGTGCCAGCAGCAGCAAGGACAACTCTGGAAACACCATATATTTT	CASSSKDNSGNTIYF
.	TRBV6-5	.	TRBJ2-7	TGTGCCAGCAGTTACTCGAGGCAGCCTTGGGAGCAGTACTTC	CASSYSRQPWEQYF
TRBD2	TRBV6-6	few	TRBJ2-1	TGTGCCAGCAGCCACCGGGGACTAGCTGAGCAGTTCTTC	CASSHRGLAEQFF
TRBD1	TRBV27	.	TRBJ2-5	TGTGCCAGCAGTTTATCTAGACAGGGGGCGCGATGGGAGACCCAGTACTTC	CASSLSRQGARWETQYF
.	TRBV9	.	TRBJ1-2	TGTGCCAGCAGCTCAGGCCAAGATTCCACCTATGGCTACACCTTC	CASSSGQDSTYGYTF
.	TRBV28	.	TRBJ1-4	TGTGCCAGCAGTTTAGGCGCCAGGTATGAAAAACTGTTTTTT	CASSLGARYEKLFF
TRBD1	TRBV6-1	.	TRBJ2-7	TGTGCCAGCAGGGCGACAGGGGCCTACGAGCAGTACTTC	CASRATGAYEQYF
TRBD1	TRBV5-5	.	TRBJ1-1	TGTGCCAGCAGCCGACAGGGGGCCAACACTGAAGCTTTCTTT	CASSRQGANTEAFF
TRBD1	TRBV28	.	TRBJ1-5	TGTGCCAGCAGTTCTAGACAGGGGGATCAGCCCCAGCATTTT	CASSSRQGDQPQHF
.	TRBV6-4	.	TRBJ2-1	TGTGCCAGCAGTGTGCTACAGGGGGGGACTTCCTACAATGAGCAGTTCTTC	CASSVLQGGTSYNEQFF
TRBD2	TRBV7-3	.	TRBJ2-1	TGTGCCAGCAGCTTTAGCGGGGGGGCTTCTGGTGAGCAGTTCTTC	CASSFSGGASGEQFF
.	TRBV18	.	TRBJ1-1	TGTGCCAGCTCACCCCTATCTGCGGGGAACACTGAAGCTTTCTTT	CASSPLSAGNTEAFF
.	TRBV5-1	.	TRBJ2-7	TGCGCCAGCAGCCCAGACTCTAAAGTTACCGAGCAGTACTTC	CASSPDSKVTEQYF
.	TRBV11-2	.	TRBJ2-5	TGTGCCAGCAGCTTAGATGGGGGGGCAGGGAGCGAGACCCAGTACTTC	CASSLDGGAGSETQYF
.	TRBV7-6	.	TRBJ1-1	TGTGCCAGCAGTCTTAGGCGGCAGTCAACTGAAGCTTTCTTT	CASSLRRQSTEAFF
.	TRBV6-5	.	TRBJ1-6	TGTGCCAGCAACAACGGACAGTACTATAATTCACCCCTCCACTTT	CASNNGQYYNSPLHF
.	TRBV19	.	TRBJ1-3	TGTGCCAGTAGTACAGAACAGATATTCTCTGGAAACACCATATATTTT	CASSTEQIFSGNTIYF